Listed below are T cell receptor beta chains from one sample, sequenced in a study of early T cells in non-severe SARS-CoV-2 infection. TCRdb reprocessed the 5' RACE reads with MiXCR, giving one entry per CDR3 protein. The data show tens of thousands of distinct CDR3 sequences, around a tenth seen once. Material for sequencing was whole blood. The receptor set was obtained from an adult who was a healthcare worker with PCR-confirmed SARS-CoV-2 infection or an uninfected control (not recorded which). Both conserved end residues are part of each CDR3. Each record gives: V gene, CDR3 protein.

V: TRBV6-6
CDR3: CASIDTDLQNIQYF

V: TRBV6-1
CDR3: CASRGSPDQETQYF

V: TRBV7-9
CDR3: CASSSGRITEAFF

V: TRBV28
CDR3: CASSLISGNGYTF

V: TRBV4-2
CDR3: CASSQDRAAQYF

V: TRBV5-1
CDR3: CASSKRTGQETQYF

V: TRBV7-3
CDR3: CASSNGQGWTGELFF

V: TRBV5-1
CDR3: CASSLGRSNEKLFF

V: TRBV6-4
CDR3: CASSASGGESGANVLTF

V: TRBV20-1
CDR3: CSAPSGWRRYEQYF

V: TRBV4-1
CDR3: CASSQFTGQGVQIQYF

V: TRBV20-1
CDR3: CSARVPSGNFETQYF

V: TRBV4-1
CDR3: CASSHIGGGGRTDTQYF

V: TRBV7-9
CDR3: CASSLEGGRGEKLFF

V: TRBV7-2
CDR3: CASSRDRGNQPQHF

V: TRBV9
CDR3: CASIRTSGDYEQYF

V: TRBV3-1
CDR3: CASSQLAPETQYF

V: TRBV11-2
CDR3: CASSVGRENSPLHF

V: TRBV5-1
CDR3: CASSQNGPEETQYF

V: TRBV4-1
CDR3: CASSQRSGNTEAFF

V: TRBV29-1
CDR3: CSAPGGGTEAFF

V: TRBV12-5
CDR3: CASGTGYEQFF

V: TRBV5-1
CDR3: CASSFRGGDGTEAFF

V: TRBV28
CDR3: CASSLHGGETQYF

V: TRBV28
CDR3: CASTTGGFKETQYF

V: TRBV11-2
CDR3: CASSTTFGANVLTF

V: TRBV5-6
CDR3: CASDSPGAHLQQETQYF

V: TRBV7-9
CDR3: CASSLDGTEQFF

V: TRBV4-1
CDR3: CASSPGLDEQYF

V: TRBV28
CDR3: CASPPSRGYNEQFF

V: TRBV9
CDR3: CASSSRTGYTEAFF

V: TRBV25-1
CDR3: CASRKEDSRSMNTEAFF

V: TRBV19
CDR3: CASSISRGEQFF

V: TRBV16
CDR3: CASSRQRLGGYTF

V: TRBV25-1
CDR3: CASSELLASGETQYF

V: TRBV15
CDR3: CATSRDRGKSSYEQYF

V: TRBV5-6
CDR3: CASSRVYYNEQFF

V: TRBV10-1
CDR3: CASSVDGPYEQYF

V: TRBV6-1
CDR3: CASSRFPNMEKLFF

V: TRBV13
CDR3: CASSLGSNEQFF

V: TRBV11-3
CDR3: CASSLAGQSNNEQFF

V: TRBV4-2
CDR3: CASSPRPGGTDTQYF

V: TRBV18
CDR3: CASSPRGRGEQYF

V: TRBV13
CDR3: CASSFPGTTYNEQFF

V: TRBV6-2/TRBV6-3
CDR3: CASSYPTTSRSEQYF

V: TRBV12-3/TRBV12-4
CDR3: CASSFGTGELFF

V: TRBV5-1
CDR3: CASSPTGTGVDQPQHF